This TCR beta chain was obtained from a study of T cells in Graves' hyperthyroidism and ophthalmopathy. On the study more broadly: Peripheral blood was acquired at first diagnosis, ahead of any therapy whatsoever.

PBMCs were sourced from roughly 10 ml fresh peripheral blood. Germline V gene sequence: CDR1 SNHLY, CDR2 FYNNEI. CDR3 size: 14 residues. Trimming left V 1 base short and J 7 bases short, with 11 bases between. This clonotype appeared many times. Template material for amplifying TCR beta CDR3 regions consisted of RNA transcripts. A first-round RT-PCR of the TCR CDR3 used the HTBI primer set. TCRdb recomputed calls from the multiplex PCR reads with MiXCR, one row per CDR3 protein. The data show more than 350,000 distinct CDR3 sequences, 17% seen once. The sample was blood. The source is a woman in her twenties or thirties with Graves' hyperthyroidism that later progressed to Graves' ophthalmopathy. V usage is TRBV2 and J usage is TRBJ2-1; D not resolved. The DNA for the CDR3 is TGTGCCAGCAGTGAAGTCCGGGTGGGGAATGAGCAGTTCTTC. Translating gives CASSEVRVGNEQFF.